A selection of T cell receptor beta chains follows, all from one sample in a study of cytomegalovirus exposure and HLA in healthy donors. Clones were sequenced by immunoSEQ multiplex PCR, and TCRdb holds only the in-frame ones, with some missing. The sample has more than 95,000 clones, 75% seen once. Specimen: PBMCs. These receptors were taken from a man aged 40-49 years in good health and CMV-seronegative. Both conserved end residues are part of each CDR3. The order of the fields is clone size, CDR3 length, V gene, J gene, D gene, CDR3 protein, CDR3 DNA. A D gene is named only where the DNA matches it firmly. The size field is filled for only some rows; it gives once, few, many or a size class.

-	15	TRBV2	TRBJ1-4	TRBD1	CASSERGLINEKLFF	TGTGCCAGCAGTGAAAGGGGGCTCATTAATGAAAAACTGTTTTTT
-	17	TRBV28	TRBJ1-5	TRBD1	CASSLLRDRYSNQPQHF	TGTGCCAGCAGTTTATTGCGGGACAGATATAGCAATCAGCCCCAGCATTTT
-	20	TRBV10-1	TRBJ1-5	TRBD1	CASSESGQVSTTYSNQPQHF	TGCGCCAGCAGTGAGTCCGGACAGGTTTCAACCACCTATAGCAATCAGCCCCAGCATTTT
-	15	TRBV7-2	TRBJ1-2	-	CASSLTTGRNYGYTF	TGTGCCAGCAGCTTAACAACAGGGAGAAACTATGGCTACACCTTC
once	13	TRBV30	TRBJ1-5	-	CAWSVQMNQPQHF	TGTGCCTGGAGTGTACAGATGAATCAGCCCCAGCATTTT
few	16	TRBV7-7	TRBJ2-2	-	CASSRTDSSNTGELFF	TGTGCTAGCAGCCGGACAGACAGCTCGAACACCGGGGAGCTGTTTTTT
-	13	TRBV9	TRBJ2-1	-	CASSYGQINEQFF	TGTGCCAGCAGCTATGGACAAATCAATGAGCAGTTCTTC
-	15	TRBV19	TRBJ1-3	-	CASSIMGGVGNTIYF	TGTGCCAGTAGTATCATGGGGGGAGTCGGAAACACCATATATTTT
once	11	TRBV6-1	TRBJ1-4	-	CASSDGVPLFF	TGTGCCAGCAGTGACGGTGTCCCCCTGTTTTTT
-	14	TRBV19	TRBJ2-5	-	CASSISGGQETQYF	TGTGCCAGTAGTATTAGTGGCGGACAAGAGACCCAGTACTTC
-	15	TRBV18	TRBJ1-6	-	CASSTESSYNSPLHF	TGTGCCAGCTCAACAGAGAGCTCCTATAATTCACCCCTCCACTTT
-	13	TRBV6-6	TRBJ2-7	-	CASSYSRDYEQYF	TGTGCCAGCAGTTACTCGCGAGACTACGAGCAGTACTTC
few	15	TRBV28	TRBJ1-2	-	CASSLRTVKPYGYTF	TGTGCCAGCAGTTTACGGACTGTCAAACCTTATGGCTACACCTTC
-	17	TRBV11-1	TRBJ1-2	-	CASSPRGTGTTTHGYTF	TGTGCCAGCAGCCCCCGAGGTACAGGGACAACGACTCATGGCTACACCTTC
-	15	TRBV5-1	TRBJ2-7	TRBD1	CASSLNGQGTYEQYF	TGCGCCAGCAGCTTGAACGGACAGGGAACTTACGAGCAGTACTTC
-	17	TRBV5-6	TRBJ2-2	TRBD1	CASSWGQGSANTGELFF	TGTGCCAGCAGCTGGGGACAGGGATCCGCGAACACCGGGGAGCTGTTTTTT
-	16	TRBV6-5	TRBJ1-1	-	CASSYFRDTMNTEAFF	TGTGCCAGCAGTTACTTCCGGGACACCATGAACACTGAAGCTTTCTTT
-	13	TRBV30	TRBJ1-1	-	CAWIGTGWAEAFF	TGTGCCTGGATCGGTACAGGGTGGGCTGAAGCTTTCTTT
-	15	TRBV6-5	TRBJ2-7	TRBD2	CASSVTSGRTYEQYF	TGTGCCAGCAGTGTGACTAGCGGGAGAACCTACGAGCAGTACTTC
-	15	TRBV6-5	TRBJ2-7	TRBD2	CAVGEEAGGPYEQYF	TGTGCCGTGGGGGAGGAAGCGGGGGGGCCCTACGAGCAGTACTTC
-	13	TRBV10-2	TRBJ1-5	-	CASSEQGNQPQHF	TGCGCCAGCAGTGAACAGGGAAATCAGCCCCAGCATTTT
-	15	TRBV6-5	TRBJ2-7	-	CASSSRGGDTYEQYF	TGTGCCAGCAGTAGCCGAGGGGGGGACACCTACGAGCAGTACTTC
once	11	TRBV20-1	TRBJ1-6	-	CSARGNSPLHF	TGCAGTGCAAGGGGGAACTCACCCCTCCACTTT
-	13	TRBV29-1	TRBJ2-5	TRBD1	CSAETGQEETQYF	TGCAGCGCCGAGACAGGGCAAGAAGAGACCCAGTACTTC
-	14	TRBV4-2	TRBJ2-7	TRBD1	CASSPTGQGYEQYF	TGTGCCAGCAGCCCTACAGGACAGGGCTACGAGCAGTACTTC
-	13	TRBV29-1	TRBJ1-2	TRBD1	CSVEGQGAGGYTF	TGCAGCGTTGAAGGACAGGGGGCTGGTGGCTACACCTTC
few	14	TRBV7-2	TRBJ2-7	TRBD1	CASSWRDREYEQYF	TGTGCCAGCAGCTGGCGGGACAGGGAGTACGAGCAGTACTTC
few	15	TRBV29-1	TRBJ1-4	TRBD1	CSVAGTGVPNEKLFF	TGCAGCGTGGCAGGGACAGGGGTGCCTAATGAAAAACTGTTTTTT
-	14	TRBV5-1	TRBJ1-5	-	CASSPGGGNQPQHF	TGCGCCAGCAGCCCGGGGGGGGGAAATCAGCCCCAGCATTTT
few	13	TRBV6-6	TRBJ2-7	-	CASRIGSSYEQYF	TGTGCCAGCAGAATAGGGAGCTCCTACGAGCAGTACTTC
-	13	TRBV19	TRBJ1-2	-	CASMGQANYGYTF	TGTGCCAGTATGGGCCAAGCTAACTATGGCTACACCTTC
once	15	TRBV11-3	TRBJ1-4	TRBD1	CASSPGGGGNEKLFF	TGTGCCAGCAGCCCAGGGGGCGGGGGAAATGAAAAACTGTTTTTT
-	15	TRBV11-2	TRBJ1-4	-	CASSLEAGVREKLFF	TGTGCCAGCAGCTTAGAGGCAGGGGTGCGTGAAAAACTGTTTTTT
few	13	TRBV6-6	TRBJ1-1	-	CASTLPVPLEAFF	TGTGCCAGCACCCTCCCGGTCCCGCTTGAAGCTTTCTTT
-	15	TRBV13	TRBJ2-5	TRBD2	CASSPRTSGRETQYF	TGTGCCAGCAGCCCCAGAACTAGCGGTCGTGAGACCCAGTACTTC
-	18	TRBV15	TRBJ2-1	TRBD2	CATSRDGSSGSTYNEQFF	TGTGCCACCAGCAGAGATGGGTCTAGCGGGAGCACCTACAATGAGCAGTTCTTC
-	14	TRBV7-2	TRBJ2-7	TRBD2	CASSSAGVSHEQYF	TGTGCCAGCAGCTCAGCGGGAGTCTCCCACGAGCAGTACTTC
-	16	TRBV6-5	TRBJ2-7	TRBD1	CASSYLGQGSSYEQYF	TGTGCCAGCAGTTACCTGGGACAGGGGAGCTCCTACGAGCAGTACTTC
-	13	TRBV7-6	TRBJ2-1	-	CASSFSPYNEQFF	TGTGCCAGCAGCTTTAGTCCCTACAATGAGCAGTTCTTC
-	12	TRBV21-1	TRBJ1-1	-	CASSKARTEAFF	TGTGCCAGCAGCAAAGCCCGCACTGAAGCTTTCTTT
-	13	TRBV7-6	TRBJ2-7	-	CASSNRPSYEQYF	TGTGCCAGCAGCAACAGACCCTCCTACGAGCAGTACTTC
-	16	TRBV28	TRBJ1-3	TRBD1	CASRGTGSLFGNTIYF	TGTGCCAGCAGAGGGACAGGGAGTCTGTTCGGAAACACCATATATTTT
-	16	TRBV9	TRBJ1-1	TRBD1	CASSDPRTGGQTEAFF	TGTGCCAGCAGCGACCCCCGGACAGGGGGGCAAACTGAAGCTTTCTTT
-	17	TRBV25-1	TRBJ2-1	TRBD1	CASSELTGTVSYNEQFF	TGTGCCAGCAGTGAATTAACCGGGACAGTCTCCTACAATGAGCAGTTCTTC
-	13	TRBV2	TRBJ1-1	-	CASSRGADTEAFF	TGTGCCAGCAGCAGGGGCGCTGACACTGAAGCTTTCTTT
-	15	TRBV4-1	TRBJ1-5	-	CASSQEGSPNQPQHF	TGCGCCAGCAGCCAGGAGGGGAGCCCGAATCAGCCCCAGCATTTT
few	16	TRBV7-7	TRBJ2-2	TRBD2	CASSSSGVGNTGELFF	TGTGCTAGCAGCTCGAGCGGGGTCGGGAACACCGGGGAGCTGTTTTTT
-	13	TRBV7-2	TRBJ1-1	-	CASSFGQGYFGFF	TGTGCCAGCAGCTTTGGGCAGGGGTATTTCGGTTTCTTT
once	15	TRBV6-1	TRBJ1-5	TRBD1	CASRRDRGSNQPQHF	TGTGCCAGCAGGCGGGACAGGGGGAGCAATCAGCCCCAGCATTTT
few	15	TRBV6-6	TRBJ1-2	-	CASSYGPSAGYGYTF	TGTGCCAGCAGTTACGGACCCTCGGCGGGCTATGGCTACACCTTC
-	13	TRBV30	TRBJ2-1	TRBD2	CARTSGGYNEQFF	TGTGCCCGGACTAGCGGGGGGTACAATGAGCAGTTCTTC
-	18	TRBV4-1	TRBJ2-7	TRBD2	CASSQDPSSSGRSYEQYF	TGCGCCAGCAGCCAAGACCCCTCCTCTAGCGGGAGGAGTTACGAGCAGTACTTC
few	15	TRBV6-5	TRBJ2-1	TRBD2	CASREPSGGNNEQFF	TGTGCCAGCAGAGAGCCTAGCGGGGGAAACAATGAGCAGTTCTTC
-	14	TRBV29-1	TRBJ1-2	-	CSIHREEGVYGYTF	TGCAGCATCCATCGGGAGGAGGGCGTCTATGGCTACACCTTC
-	16	TRBV6-6	TRBJ1-3	-	CASSYRGQSSGNTIYF	TGTGCCAGCAGTTACCGCGGGCAGAGCTCTGGAAACACCATATATTTT
once	15	TRBV30	TRBJ2-5	-	CAWNPWTENQETQYF	TGTGCCTGGAACCCTTGGACAGAAAACCAAGAGACCCAGTACTTC